The clone carrying this T cell receptor beta chain was counted a few times. As yet, its antigen is unknown. TCRdb fed the 5' RACE reads into MiXCR, producing one record per CDR3 protein. The data contain roughly 68,000 distinct CDR3 sequences, about 6% of them seen just once; the ten biggest clones take up just under 5%. These data originate in a study of CD8 T cells in ankylosing spondylitis. Trimming cost V 6 bases and J 10 bases, with 16 bases left between them. This CDR3 spans 13 amino acids. CDR1 is SNHLY and CDR2 is FYNNEI in the germline V gene. Overall study findings and caveats: In ankylosing spondylitis blood, a motif of roughly 8 highly homologous TCR beta variants appeared characteristic.

Sample: synovial fluid, either unsorted or a sorted T cell fraction (not recorded which). The sequence was collected from a male donor with ankylosing spondylitis. The chain joins TRBV2 to TRBJ2-1, with a tentative D call TRBD2 (5 bases). CDR3: CASRADSRLEQFF. CDR3 nucleotide sequence: TGTGCCAGCAGAGCGGACTCAAGGTTGGAGCAGTTCTTC.